One sample yielded the 30 T cell receptor beta chains listed below, sequenced in a study of blood T cell repertoires in COVID-19. Measured with immunoSEQ multiplex PCR; TCRdb has only the in-frame clones, and not every one. The sample yields more than 250,000 clones, more than 70% seen once. The sample taken for sequencing was PBMCs or T cells enriched from blood (not recorded which). The receptors derive from a woman in her thirties or forties with acute COVID-19.

The chain uses TRBV6-6 and TRBJ1-4; no definite D call. Looked up from germline, CDR1 is MNHNY and CDR2 is SVGAGI (reference sequence). Trimming pared 4 bases from V and 4 bases from J, leaving 10 bases between. The CDR3 consists of 14 residues. The CDR3 DNA follows: TGTGCCAGCAGTTCCACGGGTATTAATGAAAAACTGTTTTTT. Amino acid sequence: CASSSTGINEKLFF.

This chain connects TRBV9 to TRBJ2-1; 12 bases agree with TRBD2. This CDR3 spans 16 amino acids. J lost 10 bases, V lost 7 bases, and 15 bases had no gene match. Germline values: CDR1 SGDLS, CDR2 YYNGEE. In nucleotides, the CDR3 is TGTGCCAGCGCCCGCGTCGGGGCTAGCGGGAGGGCCGAGCAGTTCTTC. Translated: CASARVGASGRAEQFF.

The chain joins TRBV4-3 to TRBJ2-3; 8 bases align to TRBD2. The CDR3 spans 17 residues. V dropped 0 bases and J dropped 4; count of bases not matched to a gene: 9. Germline loops: CDR1 LGHNA, CDR2 YSLEER. Here the CDR3 reads CASSQDTAGEPPDTQYF. In nucleotides, the CDR3 is TGCGCCAGCAGCCAAGATACAGCGGGGGAACCTCCAGATACGCAGTATTTT.

The rearrangement links TRBV30 to TRBJ1-5; the D gene is possibly TRBD1 (5 bases). The germline gives CDR1 GTSNPN, CDR2 SVGIG (reference sequence). This CDR3 is built from 13 residues. Trimming removed 1 base from V and 5 bases from J, with 9 bases in between. CDR3 residues: CAWSDSGYQPQHF. In DNA form, the CDR3 reads TGTGCCTGGAGTGACTCAGGGTATCAGCCCCAGCATTTT.

This chain connects TRBV18 to TRBJ1-1, with D maybe TRBD1 (5 bases). The V and J ends lost 3 bases and 14 bases respectively, with 19 bases between them. Germline assignment: CDR1 KGHSH and CDR2 LQKENI. This CDR3 is 13 amino acids long. The CDR3, as DNA: TGTGCCAGCTCACCCGATAACAAGGGGAATTGGTTCTTT. Protein product: CASSPDNKGNWFF.

This clone was seen once. The rearrangement joins TRBV2 to TRBJ1-1, with 10 bases identical to TRBD1. Germline V CDR1 and CDR2: SNHLY, FYNNEI. The CDR3 sequence is 13 residues long. V lost 6 bases, J lost 10 bases, and 8 bases stayed unmatched. The DNA of the CDR3 is TGTGCCAGCAGGGGACAGGGGATGGTAGTAGCTTTCTTT. Translation: CASRGQGMVVAFF. The whole variable domain, filled in from reference TRBV2 and TRBJ1-1, reads EPEVTQTPSHQVTQMGQEVILRCVPISNHLYFYWYRQILGQKVEFLVSFYNNEISEKSEIFDDQFSVERPDGSNFTLKIRSTKLEDSAMYFCASRGQGMVVAFFGQGTRLTVV.

The V and J genes are TRBV6-1 and TRBJ2-1; tentative D call: TRBD1 (5 bases). The germline CDR1 and CDR2 sequences are MNHNS and SASEGT. The V gene lost 1 base and the J gene lost 9 bases, with 13 bases spanning the gap. There are 14 residues in the CDR3. This chain's CDR3 is CASSEVAQGLEQFF. DNA for the CDR3: TGTGCCAGCAGTGAAGTAGCCCAGGGCCTTGAGCAGTTCTTC.

Here the CDR3 reads CASSDGQYNEQFF. The CDR3 DNA sequence: TGTGCCAGCAGTGATGGGCAGTACAATGAGCAGTTCTTC. V gene TRBV2 combines with J gene TRBJ2-1, with D unresolved. In germline, CDR1 is SNHLY, CDR2 FYNNEI. Trimming took off 3 bases at V and 4 bases at J, with 7 bases between the two ends. There are 13 residues in the CDR3. Full variable domain (remainder filled in from reference TRBV2 and TRBJ2-1): EPEVTQTPSHQVTQMGQEVILRCVPISNHLYFYWYRQILGQKVEFLVSFYNNEISEKSEIFDDQFSVERPDGSNFTLKIRSTKLEDSAMYFCASSDGQYNEQFFGPGTRLTVL.

The chain employs TRBV20-1 and TRBJ2-5, with D unresolved. V was pared by 3 bases and J by 1 base, with 3 bases between. This CDR3 region has 11 residues. Germline V lookup: CDR1 DFQATT, CDR2 SNEGSKA (reference sequence). The CDR3 DNA is TGCAGTGCTAGCAGCCAAGAGACCCAGTACTTC. Its protein product is CSASSQETQYF.

CDR3 residues: CASSLIRGSNSPLHF. The CDR3 region has the DNA TGTGCCAGCAGCTTAATAAGGGGTTCTAATTCACCCCTCCACTTT. V and J are TRBV7-2 and TRBJ1-6; D perhaps matches TRBD1 (5 bases). Germline values: CDR1 SGHTA, CDR2 FQGNSA. The CDR3 length is 15 residues. V was clipped by 2 bases and J by 6 bases, with 11 bases between them.

This chain links TRBV11-2 with TRBJ1-6, with D perhaps matching TRBD1 (6 bases). CDR1 SGHAT and CDR2 FQNNGV come from the germline V gene. Trimming pared 6 bases from V and 14 bases from J, leaving 20 bases between. This CDR3 spans 14 amino acids. CDR3 in DNA: TGTGCCAGCAGTCCCGGGACACTCGCCTTCACCCTCCACTTT. Its protein is CASSPGTLAFTLHF.

This CDR3 is CATSDPGSNYGYTF. The DNA of the CDR3 is TGTGCCACCAGTGATCCGGGATCTAACTATGGCTACACCTTC. The chain joins TRBV24-1 to TRBJ1-2; D unresolved. The germline V gene has CDR1 KGHDR and CDR2 SFDVKD. The CDR3 runs 14 residues. Between the trimmed V and J ends, which lost 3 bases and 0 bases, there was a span of 7 bases.

This chain uses TRBV5-1 with TRBJ1-1; TRBD1 is a possible D gene (5 bases). The germline V gene has CDR1 SGHRS and CDR2 YFSETQ. The CDR3 has 13 residues. Trimming took off 7 bases at V and 3 bases at J, with 13 bases between the two ends. CDR3 sequence: CASAGGGDTEAFF. CDR3 sequence (DNA): TGCGCCAGCGCGGGGGGTGGAGACACTGAAGCTTTCTTT. The entire variable domain, with the rest obtained from reference TRBV5-1 and TRBJ1-1, is as follows: KAGVTQTPRYLIKTRGQQVTLSCSPISGHRSVSWYQQTPGQGLQFLFEYFSETQRNKGNFPGRFSGRQFSNSRSEMNVSTLELGDSALYLCASAGGGDTEAFFGQGTRLTVV.

The table lists this clone with a count of one. The CDR3 region is CSVESEQGNYGYTF. CDR3 DNA sequence: TGCAGCGTTGAGAGTGAACAGGGCAACTATGGCTACACCTTC. This sequence joins TRBV29-1 and TRBJ1-2; perhaps TRBD1 as D (6 bases). V lost 3 bases, J lost 2 bases, and 13 bases lay in between. This CDR3 comprises 14 residues. The germline gives CDR1 SQVTM, CDR2 ANQGSEA.

This rearrangement joins TRBV7-2 to TRBJ1-1; 11 nucleotides align to TRBD1. J gave up 12 bases and V 6 bases, and 6 bases lay outside the gene matches. The CDR3 has 12 residues. Germline loops: CDR1 SGHTA, CDR2 FQGNSA. This CDR3 reads CASSWDRGRTFF. In DNA, the CDR3 is TGTGCCAGCAGTTGGGACAGGGGGAGAACTTTCTTT.

The chain employs TRBV27 and TRBJ2-3, with 14 bases that match TRBD2. The CDR3 is 15 amino acids. The germline V gene has CDR1 MNHEY and CDR2 SMNVEV (reference sequence). Losses at the gene ends were 3 bases for V and 6 bases for J; bases not matched to a gene: 2. This CDR3 reads CASSFRTSGRDTQYF. CDR3 in DNA: TGTGCCAGCAGTTTCCGGACTAGCGGGAGGGATACGCAGTATTTT.

The chain couples TRBV5-1 to TRBJ2-5; the D is unclear. CDR1 and CDR2 (germline): SGHRS, YFSETQ. This CDR3 spans 14 amino acids. Trimming left V 2 bases short and J 1 base short, with 9 bases between. As DNA, the CDR3 is TGCGCCAGCAGCTTCTTACAGCCCCAAGAGACCCAGTACTTC. It yields the protein CASSFLQPQETQYF.

The chain joins TRBV7-8 to TRBJ2-7, with D uncertain. The CDR3 is 14 residues long. V was pared by 5 bases and J by 4 bases, with 15 bases between. In germline, CDR1 is SGHVS, CDR2 FQNEAQ. DNA for the CDR3: TGTGCCAGCAGCCCCGGCTCGTGGGCTTACGAGCAGTACGTC. Amino acids: CASSPGSWAYEQYV.

The rearrangement links TRBV4-1 to TRBJ1-4, with a tentative D call TRBD1 (5 bases). Germline lookup yields CDR1 MGHRA and CDR2 YSYEKL. The CDR3 consists of 18 residues. V was cut by 2 bases and J by 6 bases, with 22 bases left in between. The CDR3 reads CASSQRTDGGAIDEKLFF. Here the CDR3 DNA reads TGCGCCAGCAGCCAACGGACTGACGGAGGGGCTATTGATGAAAAACTGTTTTTT.

The CDR3 sequence is CAYGFSGANVLTF. CDR3 DNA sequence: TGTGCCTACGGGTTCTCTGGGGCCAACGTCCTGACTTTC. This chain uses TRBV30 with TRBJ2-6; D ambiguous. Trimming shortened V by 7 bases and J by 0 bases, and 7 bases separated the two germline ends. CDR1 and CDR2 from the germline V gene are GTSNPN and SVGIG (reference sequence). This CDR3 is 13 amino acids long.

The chain employs TRBV6-2 or TRBV6-3 and TRBJ2-7, with TRBD2 matching 11 bases. Germline V gene sequence: CDR1 MNHEY, CDR2 SVGEGT. This CDR3 is 15 amino acids long. V shed 6 bases and J 2 bases; nucleotides not matched to a gene: 6. CDR3 protein: CASSKLAGETYEQYV. The CDR3 DNA is TGTGCCAGCAGCAAACTAGCGGGAGAAACCTACGAGCAGTACGTC.

The chain recombines TRBV3-1 (or the pseudogene TRBV3-2) with TRBJ2-7; a possible D gene is TRBD2 (5 bases). Per germline, CDR1 LGHDT and CDR2 YNNKEL (reference sequence). Trimming stripped 0 bases from V and 0 bases from J, with 18 bases between. The CDR3 totals 18 residues. CDR3 sequence reads: CASSQDPLTEVSSYEQYF. The CDR3 region has the DNA TGTGCCAGCAGCCAAGACCCCTTAACGGAGGTGAGCTCCTACGAGCAGTACTTC.

The V and J genes are TRBV19 and TRBJ1-5, with TRBD1 matching 9 bases. This CDR3 has 14 amino acids. V gave up 5 bases and J gave up 7 bases; unmatched junction bases: 6. The germline V gene encodes CDR1 LNHDA and CDR2 SQIVND (reference sequence). CDR3 amino acids: CASSPGQGLQPQHF. The CDR3 DNA reads TGTGCCAGTAGTCCGGGACAGGGTCTCCAGCCCCAGCATTTT. Variable domain in full (rest from reference TRBV19 and TRBJ1-5): DGGITQSPKYLFRKEGQNVTLSCEQNLNHDAMYWYRQDPGQGLRLIYYSQIVNDFQKGDIAEGYSVSREKKESFPLTVTSAQKNPTAFYLCASSPGQGLQPQHFGDGTRLSIL.

The rearrangement uses TRBV28 and TRBJ1-2; D may be TRBD1 (6 bases). This CDR3 has 15 residues. V lost 2 bases to trimming and J lost 3 bases, with 13 bases between them. Germline V CDR1 and CDR2: MDHEN, SYDVKM. DNA of the CDR3: TGTGCCAGCAGTTTAGATCCAGGGGCAGACTATGGCTACACCTTC. Protein sequence: CASSLDPGADYGYTF.

The genes are TRBV4-1 and TRBJ1-1, with D hard to call. CDR1 and CDR2 (germline): MGHRA, YSYEKL. The V and J ends lost 1 base and 5 bases respectively, with 14 bases between them. The length of the CDR3 is 15 residues. This CDR3 is CASSQVSAGLTEAFF. The CDR3 DNA reads TGCGCCAGCAGCCAAGTTTCCGCCGGTCTGACTGAAGCTTTCTTT.

The V call is TRBV9, the J call TRBJ2-7; 8 positions match TRBD2. Germline assignment: CDR1 SGDLS and CDR2 YYNGEE. The CDR3 is made up of 14 amino acids. V was clipped by 3 bases and J by 5 bases; unmatched bases: 7. In DNA form, the CDR3 reads TGTGCCAGCAGCGGCGGGGGGCTTGCCCACGAGCAGTACTTC. Protein sequence: CASSGGGLAHEQYF.

This rearrangement joins TRBV18 to TRBJ1-1; a possible D gene is TRBD1 (6 bases). The CDR3 contains 14 residues. Germline V gene data show CDR1 as KGHSH and CDR2 as LQKENI. V lost 6 bases and J 0 bases, leaving 11 bases between the germline ends. The CDR3 here is CASSWDKLNTEAFF. Here the CDR3 DNA reads TGTGCCAGCTCCTGGGACAAATTGAACACTGAAGCTTTCTTT.

Concerning this clone itself: Relative to the germline gene, one junction end is altered; a read error may explain this. The chain recombines TRBV5-1 with TRBJ2-2; 8 bases align to TRBD1. This CDR3 region has 17 residues. Germline-derived CDR1 and CDR2 are SGHRS and YFSETQ. The CDR3 spells CASSLSGQGANPGELFF. CDR3 nucleotide sequence: TGCGCCAGCAGCTTGTCAGGGCAGGGGGCGAACCCCGGGGAGCTGTTTTTT.

The V call is TRBV29-1, the J call TRBJ2-3, with 8 bases fitting TRBD1. From germline, CDR1 is SQVTM and CDR2 ANQGSEA. V shed 8 bases, J shed 1 base, and the junction held 8 bases outside the gene matches. CDR3 length: 14 amino acids. The CDR3 loop reads CSTDREWGTDTQYF. The CDR3, as DNA: TGCAGCACGGACAGGGAATGGGGCACAGATACGCAGTATTTT.

The chain is built from TRBV9 and TRBJ1-2; possible D gene TRBD1, 5 bases. The germline V and J ends were trimmed by 4 bases and 4 bases, with 11 bases remaining between them. Germline CDR1 reads SGDLS; CDR2 reads YYNGEE. This CDR3 spans 13 amino acids. CDR3 in DNA: TGTGCCAGCAGCCTACAGGTTACCTATGGCTACACCTTC. It translates to CASSLQVTYGYTF.